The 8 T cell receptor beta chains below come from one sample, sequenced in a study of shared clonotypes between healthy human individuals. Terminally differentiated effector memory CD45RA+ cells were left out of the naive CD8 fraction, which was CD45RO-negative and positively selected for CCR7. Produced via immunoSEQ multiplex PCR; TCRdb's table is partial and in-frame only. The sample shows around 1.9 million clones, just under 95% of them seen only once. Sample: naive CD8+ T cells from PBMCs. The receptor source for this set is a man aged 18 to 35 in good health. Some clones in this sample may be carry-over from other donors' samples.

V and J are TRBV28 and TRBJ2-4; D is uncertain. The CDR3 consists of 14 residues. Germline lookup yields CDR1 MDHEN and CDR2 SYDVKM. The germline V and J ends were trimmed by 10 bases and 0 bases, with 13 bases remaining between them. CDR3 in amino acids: CANQNRVAKNIQYF. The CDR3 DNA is TGTGCCAACCAGAACCGGGTAGCCAAAAACATTCAGTACTTC. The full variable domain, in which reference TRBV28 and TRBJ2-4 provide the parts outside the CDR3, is DVKVTQSSRYLVKRTGEKVFLECVQDMDHENMFWYRQDPGLGLRLIYFSYDVKMKEKGDIPEGYSVSREKKERFSLILESASTNQTSMYLCANQNRVAKNIQYFGAGTRLSVL.

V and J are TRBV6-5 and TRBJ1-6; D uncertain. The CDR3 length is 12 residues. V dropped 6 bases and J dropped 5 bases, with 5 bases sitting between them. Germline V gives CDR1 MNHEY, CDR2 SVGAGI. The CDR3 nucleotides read TGTGCCAGCAGATTTGATAATTCACCCCTCCACTTT. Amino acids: CASRFDNSPLHF.

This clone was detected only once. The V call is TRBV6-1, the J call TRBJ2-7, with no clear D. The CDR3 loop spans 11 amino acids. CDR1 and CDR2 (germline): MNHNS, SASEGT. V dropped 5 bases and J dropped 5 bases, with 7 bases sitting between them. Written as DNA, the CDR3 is TGTGCCAGCAGTTACGGTGACGAGCAGTACTTC. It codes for CASSYGDEQYF.

The CDR3 DNA sequence: TGTGCCATCGAACAGTCTCTGAACACTGAAGCTTTCTTT. It translates to CAIEQSLNTEAFF. The chain recombines TRBV10-3 with TRBJ1-1; D is ambiguous. Germline assignment: CDR1 ENHRY and CDR2 SYGVKD. V dropped 8 bases and J dropped 0 bases, with 10 bases sitting between them. There are 13 residues in the CDR3.

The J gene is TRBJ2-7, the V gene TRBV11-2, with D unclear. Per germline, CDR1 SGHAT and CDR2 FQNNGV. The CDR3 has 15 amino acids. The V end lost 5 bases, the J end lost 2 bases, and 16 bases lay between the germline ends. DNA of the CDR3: TGTGCCAGCAGCCCCGCCCCCATCACCGCCTACGAGCAGTACTTC. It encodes CASSPAPITAYEQYF.

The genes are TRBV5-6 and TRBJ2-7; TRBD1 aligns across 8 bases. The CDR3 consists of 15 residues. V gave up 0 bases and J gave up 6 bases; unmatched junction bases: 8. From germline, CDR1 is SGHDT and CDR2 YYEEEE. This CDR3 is CASSLANRGMGEQYF. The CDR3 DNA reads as TGTGCCAGCAGCTTGGCGAACAGGGGGATGGGCGAGCAGTACTTC.

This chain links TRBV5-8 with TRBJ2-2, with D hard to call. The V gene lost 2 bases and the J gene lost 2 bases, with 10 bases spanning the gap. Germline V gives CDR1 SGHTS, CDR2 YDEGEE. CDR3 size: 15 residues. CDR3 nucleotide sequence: TGTGCCAGCAGCTTCCCGGGTCTTAACACCGGGGAGCTGTTTTTT. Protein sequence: CASSFPGLNTGELFF.

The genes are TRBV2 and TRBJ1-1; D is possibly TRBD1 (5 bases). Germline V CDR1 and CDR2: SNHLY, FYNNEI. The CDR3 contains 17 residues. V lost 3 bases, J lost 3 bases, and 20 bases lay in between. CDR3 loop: CASSDYGHSGMYTEAFF. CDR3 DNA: TGTGCCAGCAGTGACTACGGACATTCTGGGATGTACACTGAAGCTTTCTTT.